The rows below give T cell receptor beta chains drawn from one sample of a study of OX40 agonist ivuxolimab in advanced cancers. Clones were read by immunoSEQ multiplex PCR, and TCRdb kept only the in-frame ones, dropping some. Of 9,300 or so clones listed, 60% to 70% are singletons. The sequences come from CD4+ or CD8+ T cells sorted from blood, collected in a trial of the OX40 agonist ivuxolimab. These receptors originate from an adult with an advanced solid tumor such as melanoma, head and neck, liver or kidney cancer. The CDR3 runs from the conserved cysteine through the conserved F or W. The order of the fields is clone size, CDR3 length, J gene, V gene, D gene, CDR3 protein, CDR3 DNA. D genes are given only for firm matches. Expanded clones get a size class; other rows say once, few or many, or leave the size out.

abundance: few; len: 13; j_gene: TRBJ1-1; v_gene: TRBV11-2; d_gene: -; CDR3aa: CASSLGPDTEAFF; CDR3nt: TGTGCCAGCAGCTTAGGTCCGGACACTGAAGCTTTCTTT
abundance: -; len: 14; j_gene: TRBJ1-3; v_gene: TRBV9; d_gene: -; CDR3aa: CASSEGTDGNTIYF; CDR3nt: TGTGCCAGCAGCGAAGGGACTGACGGAAACACCATATATTTT
abundance: -; len: 13; j_gene: TRBJ2-5; v_gene: TRBV9; d_gene: -; CDR3aa: CASSVEIQETQYF; CDR3nt: TGTGCCAGCAGCGTAGAAATCCAAGAGACCCAGTACTTC
abundance: -; len: 15; j_gene: TRBJ2-7; v_gene: TRBV10-3; d_gene: TRBD1; CDR3aa: CAISEPDRGLEEQYF; CDR3nt: TGTGCCATCAGTGAACCTGACAGGGGGTTGGAGGAGCAGTACTTC
abundance: -; len: 13; j_gene: TRBJ2-3; v_gene: TRBV10-3; d_gene: -; CDR3aa: CAILGGPTDTQYF; CDR3nt: TGTGCCATCCTCGGGGGGCCAACAGATACGCAGTATTTT
abundance: -; len: 17; j_gene: TRBJ2-1; v_gene: TRBV2; d_gene: -; CDR3aa: CASSEEGAKRGYNEQFF; CDR3nt: TGTGCCAGCAGTGAAGAAGGGGCGAAAAGGGGTTACAATGAGCAGTTCTTC
abundance: -; len: 19; j_gene: TRBJ2-5; v_gene: TRBV4-1; d_gene: TRBD2; CDR3aa: CASSQKGRGGSGIQETQYF; CDR3nt: TGCGCCAGCAGCCAAAAGGGCCGGGGGGGGAGCGGGATTCAAGAGACCCAGTACTTC
abundance: few; len: 15; j_gene: TRBJ2-5; v_gene: TRBV10-3; d_gene: -; CDR3aa: CAISESTGGLKTQYF; CDR3nt: TGTGCCATCAGTGAGTCGACAGGAGGTTTGAAGACCCAGTACTTC
abundance: few; len: 13; j_gene: TRBJ2-1; v_gene: TRBV5-4; d_gene: -; CDR3aa: CASSLDTVNEQFF; CDR3nt: TGTGCCAGCAGCTTGGATACAGTGAATGAGCAGTTCTTC
abundance: -; len: 16; j_gene: TRBJ1-2; v_gene: TRBV19; d_gene: -; CDR3aa: CASSIPRQTENYGYTF; CDR3nt: TGTGCCAGTAGTATACCCCGGCAGACTGAGAACTATGGCTACACCTTC
abundance: -; len: 13; j_gene: TRBJ2-7; v_gene: TRBV5-8; d_gene: -; CDR3aa: CASSLAGSYEQYF; CDR3nt: TGTGCCAGCAGCTTGGCAGGGTCCTACGAGCAGTACTTC
abundance: -; len: 18; j_gene: TRBJ2-7; v_gene: TRBV7-9; d_gene: -; CDR3aa: CASSLGNAVEALAGEQYF; CDR3nt: TGTGCCAGCAGCTTAGGTAACGCGGTTGAGGCCCTCGCGGGAGAGCAGTACTTC
abundance: large; len: 14; j_gene: TRBJ2-3; v_gene: TRBV9; d_gene: -; CDR3aa: CASSVGGGADTQYF; CDR3nt: TGTGCCAGCAGCGTAGGGGGCGGGGCAGATACGCAGTATTTT
abundance: few; len: 15; j_gene: TRBJ2-7; v_gene: TRBV12-1; d_gene: -; CDR3aa: CASSFVGETGYEQYF; CDR3nt: TGTGCCAGCAGCTTTGTCGGGGAGACTGGCTACGAGCAGTACTTC
abundance: few; len: 13; j_gene: TRBJ2-1; v_gene: TRBV6-5; d_gene: -; CDR3aa: CASSAQGGNEQFF; CDR3nt: TGTGCCAGCAGTGCCCAGGGGGGCAATGAGCAGTTCTTC
abundance: -; len: 13; j_gene: TRBJ2-1; v_gene: TRBV29-1; d_gene: -; CDR3aa: CSVEWQPYNEQFF; CDR3nt: TGCAGCGTTGAATGGCAGCCCTACAATGAGCAGTTCTTC
abundance: -; len: 13; j_gene: TRBJ1-1; v_gene: TRBV6-5; d_gene: -; CDR3aa: CASSVQGNTEAFF; CDR3nt: TGTGCCAGCAGCGTACAGGGCAACACTGAAGCTTTCTTT
abundance: -; len: 14; j_gene: TRBJ1-1; v_gene: TRBV6-5; d_gene: TRBD1; CDR3aa: CASSYDRDNTEAFF; CDR3nt: TGTGCCAGCAGTTACGACAGGGACAACACTGAAGCTTTCTTT
abundance: -; len: 12; j_gene: TRBJ2-1; v_gene: TRBV6-5; d_gene: -; CDR3aa: CASGRYYNEQFF; CDR3nt: TGTGCCAGCGGGAGATACTACAATGAGCAGTTCTTC
abundance: -; len: 15; j_gene: TRBJ2-7; v_gene: TRBV5-4; d_gene: TRBD2; CDR3aa: CASSLVIAGAYEQYF; CDR3nt: TGTGCCAGCAGCTTGGTAATAGCGGGGGCCTACGAGCAGTACTTC
abundance: -; len: 15; j_gene: TRBJ2-3; v_gene: TRBV12-5; d_gene: -; CDR3aa: CASAGGGLPTDTQYF; CDR3nt: TGTGCTAGTGCCGGTGGCGGGCTACCCACAGATACGCAGTATTTT
abundance: -; len: 13; j_gene: TRBJ2-1; v_gene: TRBV11-1; d_gene: -; CDR3aa: CASSSDVYNEQFF; CDR3nt: TGTGCCAGCAGCTCCGACGTCTACAATGAGCAGTTCTTC
abundance: -; len: 13; j_gene: TRBJ2-1; v_gene: TRBV27; d_gene: -; CDR3aa: CASRKFPDDEQFF; CDR3nt: TGTGCCAGCAGGAAGTTCCCCGACGATGAGCAGTTCTTC
abundance: -; len: 15; j_gene: TRBJ2-1; v_gene: TRBV11-2; d_gene: TRBD2; CDR3aa: CASSRTSGGANEQFF; CDR3nt: TGTGCCAGCAGCCGGACTAGCGGGGGGGCCAATGAGCAGTTCTTC
abundance: -; len: 10; j_gene: TRBJ1-1; v_gene: TRBV28; d_gene: -; CDR3aa: CASREGEAFF; CDR3nt: TGTGCCAGCAGGGAAGGGGAAGCTTTCTTT
abundance: once; len: 16; j_gene: TRBJ2-3; v_gene: TRBV4-2; d_gene: TRBD2; CDR3aa: CASSQDAGGGADTQYF; CDR3nt: TGTGCCAGCAGCCAAGACGCGGGGGGAGGTGCAGATACGCAGTATTTT
abundance: -; len: 15; j_gene: TRBJ2-3; v_gene: TRBV4-3; d_gene: TRBD2; CDR3aa: CASGQDRGGADTQYF; CDR3nt: TGCGCCAGCGGCCAAGATCGCGGGGGGGCAGATACGCAGTATTTT
abundance: -; len: 16; j_gene: TRBJ1-3; v_gene: TRBV21-1; d_gene: -; CDR3aa: CASSKARRLSGNTIYF; CDR3nt: TGTGCCAGCAGCAAAGCCCGCAGACTCTCTGGAAACACCATATATTTT
abundance: -; len: 14; j_gene: TRBJ2-1; v_gene: TRBV7-9; d_gene: -; CDR3aa: CASSLYGTNNEQFF; CDR3nt: TGTGCCAGCAGCTTATACGGGACCAACAATGAGCAGTTCTTC
abundance: few; len: 15; j_gene: TRBJ2-7; v_gene: TRBV5-4; d_gene: -; CDR3aa: CASSGPGASSYEQYF; CDR3nt: TGTGCCAGCAGCGGCCCCGGAGCGAGCTCCTACGAGCAGTACTTC
abundance: few; len: 11; j_gene: TRBJ1-2; v_gene: TRBV6-6; d_gene: -; CDR3aa: CASTPSRGYTF; CDR3nt: TGTGCCAGCACCCCCTCGCGCGGCTACACCTTC
abundance: -; len: 14; j_gene: TRBJ2-2; v_gene: TRBV19; d_gene: -; CDR3aa: CASEGLMGAGELFF; CDR3nt: TGTGCCAGTGAAGGATTGATGGGTGCCGGGGAGCTGTTTTTT
abundance: -; len: 15; j_gene: TRBJ2-5; v_gene: TRBV7-8; d_gene: TRBD1; CDR3aa: CASSLVGTVQETQYF; CDR3nt: TGTGCCAGCAGCTTAGTTGGGACAGTCCAAGAGACCCAGTACTTC
abundance: -; len: 16; j_gene: TRBJ2-1; v_gene: TRBV5-1; d_gene: -; CDR3aa: CASSLEAKQSYNEQFF; CDR3nt: TGCGCCAGCAGCTTGGAAGCGAAACAGTCCTACAATGAGCAGTTCTTC
abundance: -; len: 13; j_gene: TRBJ1-2; v_gene: TRBV27; d_gene: -; CDR3aa: CASSLSAGAGYTF; CDR3nt: TGTGCCAGCAGTTTATCGGCAGGGGCCGGCTACACCTTC
abundance: few; len: 11; j_gene: TRBJ2-7; v_gene: TRBV7-9; d_gene: -; CDR3aa: CASSPQYEQYF; CDR3nt: TGTGCCAGCAGCCCGCAATACGAGCAGTACTTC
abundance: -; len: 15; j_gene: TRBJ2-2; v_gene: TRBV4-3; d_gene: TRBD1; CDR3aa: CASSHGQENTGELFF; CDR3nt: TGCGCCAGCAGCCATGGACAGGAGAACACCGGGGAGCTGTTTTTT
abundance: once; len: 12; j_gene: TRBJ2-1; v_gene: TRBV19; d_gene: -; CDR3aa: CASSIGGDEQFF; CDR3nt: TGTGCCAGTAGTATAGGAGGAGATGAGCAGTTCTTC
abundance: once; len: 15; j_gene: TRBJ2-7; v_gene: TRBV7-2; d_gene: -; CDR3aa: CASSLTGTRTYEQYF; CDR3nt: TGTGCCAGCAGCTTAACCGGGACACGGACCTACGAGCAGTACTTC
abundance: few; len: 13; j_gene: TRBJ2-7; v_gene: TRBV28; d_gene: -; CDR3aa: CASYPDGAYEQYF; CDR3nt: TGTGCCAGCTACCCCGACGGAGCCTACGAGCAGTACTTC
abundance: -; len: 17; j_gene: TRBJ2-2; v_gene: TRBV4-2; d_gene: TRBD2; CDR3aa: CASSQDAAGGLTGELFF; CDR3nt: TGTGCCAGCAGCCAAGATGCGGCGGGGGGACTCACCGGGGAGCTGTTTTTT
abundance: -; len: 18; j_gene: TRBJ1-6; v_gene: TRBV7-9; d_gene: -; CDR3aa: CASSLGSGQFSYNSPLHF; CDR3nt: TGTGCCAGCAGCTTAGGGTCAGGACAGTTCTCCTATAATTCACCCCTCCACTTT
abundance: -; len: 12; j_gene: TRBJ2-7; v_gene: TRBV27; d_gene: -; CDR3aa: CASSSRGSEQYF; CDR3nt: TGTGCCAGCAGTTCCAGGGGTTCTGAGCAGTACTTC
abundance: -; len: 14; j_gene: TRBJ2-1; v_gene: TRBV27; d_gene: -; CDR3aa: CASSLSGGYNEQFF; CDR3nt: TGTGCCAGCAGTTTATCTGGGGGGTACAATGAGCAGTTCTTC
abundance: medium-sized; len: 15; j_gene: TRBJ2-6; v_gene: TRBV19; d_gene: -; CDR3aa: CASSIGDSGANVLTF; CDR3nt: TGTGCCAGTAGTATTGGGGACTCTGGGGCCAACGTCCTGACTTTC
abundance: -; len: 11; j_gene: TRBJ2-1; v_gene: TRBV28; d_gene: -; CDR3aa: CASSLARAQFF; CDR3nt: TGTGCCAGCAGTTTGGCCAGAGCACAGTTCTTC
abundance: -; len: 12; j_gene: TRBJ2-7; v_gene: TRBV27; d_gene: -; CDR3aa: CASRAVNYEQYF; CDR3nt: TGTGCCAGCAGAGCGGTCAACTACGAGCAGTACTTC
abundance: -; len: 14; j_gene: TRBJ1-2; v_gene: TRBV27; d_gene: TRBD1; CDR3aa: CASSQQGPNYGYTF; CDR3nt: TGTGCCAGCAGTCAACAGGGGCCTAACTATGGCTACACCTTC
abundance: -; len: 16; j_gene: TRBJ2-5; v_gene: TRBV7-2; d_gene: -; CDR3aa: CASSLTGLGSAETQYF; CDR3nt: TGTGCCAGCAGCTTAACAGGACTTGGGAGTGCAGAGACCCAGTACTTC
abundance: -; len: 18; j_gene: TRBJ1-1; v_gene: TRBV19; d_gene: -; CDR3aa: CASSTISFTRTTNTEAFF; CDR3nt: TGTGCCAGTAGTACCATTAGTTTTACCCGGACAACGAACACTGAAGCTTTCTTT